These T cell receptor beta chains were read from a single sample in a study of regulatory T cells in long-lasting Graves disease. Via MiXCR, TCRdb re-called the multiplex PCR reads, giving one row per CDR3 protein. The profile shows 500,000 or so distinct CDR3 sequences, about 15% of them singletons. A further study also used this sample, focusing on T cells in Graves' hyperthyroidism and ophthalmopathy.

Source: peripheral blood mononuclear cells (PBMCs), taken at new diagnosis, from a patient treated with antithyroid drugs. The source is a woman aged 50 to 60 with Graves disease. CDR3s leave out the opening cysteine and the closing phenylalanine or tryptophan. The order of the fields is J gene, V gene, CDR3 protein.

>TRBJ2-5|TRBV3-1
ASSQDLVMQTQY
>TRBJ1-1|TRBV6-2/TRBV6-3
ASSTYWGTEAF
>TRBJ1-6|TRBV6-1
ASSETGVSPLH
>TRBJ2-1|TRBV19
ASSIVSGRARGSEQF
>TRBJ2-7|TRBV6-1
ASSAETSGGRYEQY
>TRBJ2-7|TRBV4-2
ASSQGTSGPYEQY
>TRBJ2-1|TRBV4-1
ASSQVGSGSRNEQF
>TRBJ1-1|TRBV18
ASSLTQGPISDTEAF
>TRBJ2-7|TRBV4-1
ASSQETGGSYEQY
>TRBJ1-5|TRBV20-1
SALLWGNQPQH
>TRBJ2-7|TRBV6-1
ASSGESSGTYEQY
>TRBJ2-1|TRBV5-5
ASSVPGTAGTGGRLGGNEQF
>TRBJ2-1|TRBV29-1
SVGTSGYNEQF
>TRBJ2-2|TRBV7-9
ASSPPILTGELF
>TRBJ1-5|TRBV28
ASRSNAGSHNQPQH
>TRBJ2-7|TRBV5-1
ASSLEELHEQY
>TRBJ2-5|TRBV28
ASSYGTGSYETQY
>TRBJ1-1|TRBV6-2/TRBV6-3
ASRDQGNTEAF
>TRBJ1-6|TRBV28
ASRQTNSPLH
>TRBJ2-2|TRBV7-3
ASSGPGQGGRDTGELF